The next 27 T cell receptor beta chains were all read from a single sample in a study of blood T cell repertoires in COVID-19. The data were produced by immunoSEQ multiplex PCR, yet TCRdb's version contains in-frame clones alone and is incomplete. Here the sample spans about 200,000 clones, approximately 85% being singletons. Sequencing used peripheral blood. The receptors originated from a man in his sixties with acute or convalescent COVID-19.

The rearrangement links TRBV7-9 to TRBJ1-5; 8 nucleotides align to TRBD1. With 1 base clipped from V and 6 bases from J, the junction kept 11 bases outside the gene matches. The V gene's germline CDR1 is SEHNR and CDR2 FQNEAQ (reference sequence). The CDR3 is 17 amino acids. CDR3: CASSLELGPGGIQPQHF. CDR3 coding DNA: TGTGCCAGCAGCTTAGAATTGGGGCCAGGGGGCATTCAGCCCCAGCATTTT.

The V and J genes are TRBV5-5 and TRBJ2-6; D ambiguous. V was shortened by 6 bases and J by 7 bases, with 8 bases between the two germline ends. In germline, CDR1 is SGHKS, CDR2 YYEKEE (reference sequence). The CDR3 consists of 12 residues. This chain's CDR3 is CASTAEANVLTF. CDR3 DNA: TGTGCCAGCACGGCGGAAGCCAACGTCCTGACTTTC. The full variable domain, rest sourced from reference TRBV5-5 and TRBJ2-6, is DAGVTQSPTHLIKTRGQQVTLRCSPISGHKSVSWYQQVLGQGPQFIFQYYEKEERGRGNFPDRFSARQFPNYSSELNVNALLLGDSALYLCASTAEANVLTFGAGSRLTVL.

This chain links TRBV27 with TRBJ1-1; TRBD1 aligns across 7 bases. Germline CDR1 MNHEY, CDR2 SMNVEV (reference sequence). V was pared by 6 bases and J by 5 bases, with 9 bases of the junction left unmatched. The CDR3 is made up of 14 amino acids. CDR3 DNA: TGTGCCAGCAGCGTCAGGGGGTCGGGTACTGAAGCTTTCTTT. It yields the protein CASSVRGSGTEAFF.

V gene TRBV6-5 combines with J gene TRBJ1-4; 9 nucleotides line up with TRBD1. V shed 7 bases and J 5 bases; nucleotides not matched to a gene: 5. Germline loops: CDR1 MNHEY, CDR2 SVGAGI. The CDR3 is 14 amino acids. As DNA, the CDR3 is TGTGCCAGCAAGCTGGACAGGGGAAATGAAAAACTGTTTTTT. It is translated as CASKLDRGNEKLFF.

The chain combines TRBV18 with TRBJ1-4; tentatively, D is TRBD1 (5 bases). CDR3 length equals 16 residues. The V and J ends lost 4 bases and 4 bases respectively, with 16 bases between them. Germline V CDR1 and CDR2: KGHSH, LQKENI. The CDR3 sequence is CASSLTTVRGNEKLFF. For the CDR3, the DNA is TGTGCCAGCTCACTAACGACAGTGCGGGGTAATGAAAAACTGTTTTTT.

The rearrangement joins TRBV10-3 to TRBJ2-7; TRBD1 matches at 12 bases. The germline V gene has CDR1 ENHRY and CDR2 SYGVKD. J was trimmed by 0 bases and V by 3 bases; bases with no gene match: 6. This CDR3 is 17 amino acids long. The CDR3 region is CAISDWGQGASSYEQYF. The CDR3 coding sequence is TGTGCCATCAGTGATTGGGGACAGGGGGCTTCCTCCTACGAGCAGTACTTC.

This chain joins TRBV28 and TRBJ2-4, with D possibly TRBD2 on 6 matching bases. The ends were cut back, 1 base at V and 7 bases at J, with 11 bases in the middle. CDR3 length: 14 residues. Germline values: CDR1 MDHEN, CDR2 SYDVKM. CDR3 sequence (DNA): TGTGCCAGCAGTTTATCGGCAGGAGGGAACATTCAGTACTTC. It yields the protein CASSLSAGGNIQYF. Using reference TRBV28 and TRBJ2-4 for the parts outside the CDR3, the full variable domain is DVKVTQSSRYLVKRTGEKVFLECVQDMDHENMFWYRQDPGLGLRLIYFSYDVKMKEKGDIPEGYSVSREKKERFSLILESASTNQTSMYLCASSLSAGGNIQYFGAGTRLSVL.

V gene TRBV6-1 combines with J gene TRBJ1-5; D not resolved. CDR3 length equals 16 residues. The germline gives CDR1 MNHNS, CDR2 SASEGT. Trimming took 0 bases from V and 2 from J, leaving 11 bases between them. CDR3 coding DNA: TGTGCCAGCAGTGAAGCGTCCGGGTACGGCAATCAGCCCCAGCATTTT. This sequence encodes CASSEASGYGNQPQHF.

The CDR3, as DNA: TGTGCCAGCAGTGAATATAGGAGGCGGGGGGGTGATGAAAAACTGTTTTTT. This encodes CASSEYRRRGGDEKLFF. This chain joins TRBV25-1 and TRBJ1-4; tentatively, D is TRBD1 (5 bases). The V end lost 0 bases, the J end lost 6 bases, and 17 bases lay between the germline ends. The CDR3 loop spans 17 amino acids. The germline V gene encodes CDR1 MGHDK and CDR2 SYGVNS.

The rearrangement joins TRBV27 to TRBJ2-1; TRBD2 aligns across 14 bases. After removal of 5 bases from V and 1 base from J, the junction contained 7 bases not matched to a gene. This CDR3 region has 18 residues. Germline values: CDR1 MNHEY, CDR2 SMNVEV (reference sequence). The CDR3 DNA reads as TGTGCCAGCAGTCCTGGACTAGCGGGAGGTTGGTCCTACAATGAGCAGTTCTTC. Translated, it gives CASSPGLAGGWSYNEQFF.

The V call is TRBV27, the J call TRBJ2-7; TRBD2 is a possible D gene (6 bases). The CDR3 spans 15 residues. The V gene lost 3 bases and the J gene lost 5 bases, with 17 bases spanning the gap. Germline CDR1 and CDR2: MNHEY and SMNVEV (reference sequence). Here the CDR3 DNA reads TGTGCCAGCAGTTTGAGGGACTGGGGTCCCAACGAGCAGTACTTC. Translation gives CASSLRDWGPNEQYF.

V and J are TRBV24-1 and TRBJ2-5; the match to TRBD1 covers 8 bases. Germline loops: CDR1 KGHDR, CDR2 SFDVKD. The CDR3 spans 15 residues. V dropped 9 bases and J dropped 1; count of bases not matched to a gene: 9. Here the CDR3 reads CATAAGGAGQETQYF. The DNA for the CDR3 is TGTGCCACCGCCGCAGGGGGCGCTGGCCAAGAGACCCAGTACTTC.

On this clone itself: The sample contains more than one DNA sequence encoding this CDR3. This chain joins TRBV7-2 and TRBJ2-2; D ambiguous. Germline V lookup: CDR1 SGHTA, CDR2 FQGNSA. Between the trimmed V and J ends, which lost 5 bases and 2 bases, there was a span of 3 bases. This CDR3 has 12 residues. CDR3 DNA: TGTGCCAGCAGCCTTAACACCGGGGAGCTGTTTTTT. The encoded protein is CASSLNTGELFF.

J is TRBJ1-1 and V is TRBV3-1 (or the pseudogene TRBV3-2), with D possibly matching TRBD1 (5 bases). Germline CDR1 and CDR2: LGHDT and YNNKEL (reference sequence). Trimming took 5 bases from V and 1 from J, leaving 11 bases between them. There are 14 residues in the CDR3. The CDR3 bases are TGTGCCAGCAGCACCAGAACAGGGAACACTGAAGCTTTCTTT. Its translation is CASSTRTGNTEAFF.

This chain joins TRBV6-5 and TRBJ2-5, with 10 bases identical to TRBD2. This CDR3 is 15 amino acids long. V gave up 5 bases and J gave up 1 base; unmatched junction bases: 4. Germline V CDR1 and CDR2: MNHEY, SVGAGI. CDR3 region: CASSRLAGSQETQYF. The DNA of the CDR3 is TGTGCCAGCAGTCGACTAGCGGGCAGCCAAGAGACCCAGTACTTC.

The V and J genes are TRBV28 and TRBJ1-3; D remains ambiguous. Trimming left V 7 bases short and J 0 bases short, with 4 bases between. CDR1 and CDR2 (germline): MDHEN, SYDVKM. The CDR3 has 12 residues. The DNA of the CDR3 is TGTGCCAGCAAATACTCTGGAAACACCATATATTTT. Protein sequence: CASKYSGNTIYF.

There are a few counts of this clone. The chain employs TRBV10-3 and TRBJ1-2; 12 positions match TRBD1. Unmatched junction bases numbered 9, after V lost 7 bases and J lost 6 bases. The V gene's germline CDR1 is ENHRY and CDR2 SYGVKD. This CDR3 is 15 amino acids long. The CDR3 loop reads CAITQPGQGAHGYTF. CDR3 in DNA: TGTGCCATCACTCAACCGGGACAGGGGGCGCATGGCTACACCTTC.

This clone was detected many times. This same CDR3 is encoded by further DNA sequences in the sample. This chain uses TRBV5-1 with TRBJ1-5; a weak D match, TRBD1 (6 bases). This CDR3 has 14 residues. Germline loops: CDR1 SGHRS, CDR2 YFSETQ. V was shortened by 0 bases and J by 3 bases, with 7 bases between the two germline ends. This CDR3 reads CASSLEGVNQPQHF. CDR3 bases: TGCGCCAGCAGCTTGGAGGGGGTCAATCAGCCCCAGCATTTT.

This clone was seen a single time. The rearrangement links TRBV10-3 to TRBJ2-1, with 10 bases that match TRBD1. J lost 5 bases, V lost 6 bases, and 7 bases had no gene match. In germline, CDR1 is ENHRY, CDR2 SYGVKD. The CDR3 sequence is 15 residues long. Here the CDR3 DNA reads TGTGCCATCAGGGCCGGGACAGGGGAGGACAATGAGCAGTTCTTC. Translation gives CAIRAGTGEDNEQFF.

The V and J genes are TRBV28 and TRBJ1-4; 7 bases agree with TRBD1. The ends lost 7 bases at V and 3 bases at J; junction bases unmatched: 5. This CDR3 has 14 amino acids. Looked up from germline, CDR1 is MDHEN and CDR2 is SYDVKM. The CDR3 coding sequence is TGTGCCAGCACTTACGGGACAGCTAATGAAAAACTGTTTTTT. This codes for CASTYGTANEKLFF.

The chain uses TRBV7-2 and TRBJ2-7, with D possibly being TRBD2 (6 bases). This CDR3 is 14 amino acids long. CDR1 is SGHTA and CDR2 is FQGNSA in the germline V gene. Trimming pared 3 bases from V and 1 base from J, leaving 10 bases between. CDR3 loop: CASSLGLASYEQYF. The CDR3 nucleotides read TGTGCCAGCAGCTTGGGACTTGCATCCTACGAGCAGTACTTC.

This CDR3 is CASSLGESHELGELFF. CDR3 nucleotide sequence: TGTGCCAGCAGCCTGGGGGAGTCGCATGAACTCGGGGAGCTGTTTTTT. The V and J genes are TRBV5-8 and TRBJ2-2, with D perhaps matching TRBD1 or TRBD2 (5 bases each). CDR3 length equals 16 residues. V lost 4 bases and J lost 7, with 20 bases in between. Germline V gene lookup returns CDR1 SGHTS and CDR2 YDEGEE. The full variable domain, rest sourced from reference TRBV5-8 and TRBJ2-2, is EAGVTQSPTHLIKTRGQQATLRCSPISGHTSVYWYQQALGLGLQFLLWYDEGEERNRGNFPPRFSGRQFPNYSSELNVNALELEDSALYLCASSLGESHELGELFFGEGSRLTVL.

This chain connects TRBV5-1 to TRBJ1-1, with TRBD1 matching 11 bases. The CDR3 totals 15 residues. Germline CDR1 is SGHRS and CDR2 is YFSETQ. J gave up 4 bases and V 3 bases, and 5 bases lay outside the gene matches. Written as DNA, the CDR3 is TGCGCCAGCAGCTCGGGAGGGACAGGGGGCACTGAAGCTTTCTTT. Translating it yields CASSSGGTGGTEAFF.

The chain employs TRBV25-1 and TRBJ2-2; 10 bases are a match to TRBD1. V dropped 3 bases and J dropped 7; count of bases not matched to a gene: 8. This CDR3 is 16 amino acids long. CDR1 is MGHDK, CDR2 SYGVNS, per germline. The CDR3 sequence is CASSDRTGGSVGELFF. CDR3 bases: TGTGCCAGCAGTGACAGGACAGGGGGGTCTGTCGGGGAGCTGTTTTTT. Drawing the rest from reference TRBV25-1 and TRBJ2-2, the complete variable domain is EADIYQTPRYLVIGTGKKITLECSQTMGHDKMYWYQQDPGMELHLIHYSYGVNSTEKGDLSSESTVSRIRTEHFPLTLESARPSHTSQYLCASSDRTGGSVGELFFGEGSRLTVL.

The chain links TRBV3-1 (or the pseudogene TRBV3-2) to TRBJ2-5, with D tentatively TRBD1 (5 bases). The CDR3 extends over 16 amino acids. Germline loops: CDR1 LGHDT, CDR2 YNNKEL (reference sequence). The V end was cut by 6 bases, the J end by 5 bases, with 22 bases between. Here the CDR3 DNA reads TGTGCCAGCAGTCGCGAAGGGGTTAGGTTATTGGAGACCCAGTACTTC. Translation gives CASSREGVRLLETQYF.

The chain couples TRBV25-1 to TRBJ2-3; 7 nucleotides agree with TRBD2. The germline gives CDR1 MGHDK, CDR2 SYGVNS. V trimming: 6 bases; J trimming: 2 bases; junction bases outside the gene matches: 8. The CDR3 loop spans 15 amino acids. This chain's CDR3 is CASSRASGLTDTQYF. The CDR3 DNA follows: TGTGCCAGCAGCCGGGCTAGCGGACTCACAGATACGCAGTATTTT.

This rearrangement joins TRBV20-1 to TRBJ2-7; D is perhaps TRBD1 (5 bases). V was shortened by 3 bases and J by 7 bases, with 19 bases between the two germline ends. The CDR3 is 14 amino acids. CDR1 DFQATT and CDR2 SNEGSKA come from the germline V gene (reference sequence). CDR3 loop: CSASFSRALGEQYF. For the CDR3, the DNA is TGCAGTGCTAGTTTTTCCAGGGCCTTGGGGGAGCAGTACTTC.